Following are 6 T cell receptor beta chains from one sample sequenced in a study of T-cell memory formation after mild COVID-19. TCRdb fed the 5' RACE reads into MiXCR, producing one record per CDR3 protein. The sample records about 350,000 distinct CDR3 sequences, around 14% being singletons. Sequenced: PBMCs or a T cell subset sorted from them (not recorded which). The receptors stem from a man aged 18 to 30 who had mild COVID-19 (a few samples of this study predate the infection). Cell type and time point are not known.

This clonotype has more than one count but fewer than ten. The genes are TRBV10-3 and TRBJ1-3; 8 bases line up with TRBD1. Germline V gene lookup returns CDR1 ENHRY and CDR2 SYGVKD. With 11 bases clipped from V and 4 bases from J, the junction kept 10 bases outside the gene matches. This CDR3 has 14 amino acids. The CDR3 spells CAVTGGDRGNTIYF. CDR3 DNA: TGTGCCGTCACTGGGGGGGACAGGGGAAACACCATATATTTT.

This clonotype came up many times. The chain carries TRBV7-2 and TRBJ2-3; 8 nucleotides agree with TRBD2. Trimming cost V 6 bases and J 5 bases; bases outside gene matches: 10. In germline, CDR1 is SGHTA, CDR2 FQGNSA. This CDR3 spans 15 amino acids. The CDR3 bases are TGTGCCAGCAGGCCCCCGGCGGGGGGCAAAGATACGCAGTATTTT. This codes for CASRPPAGGKDTQYF.

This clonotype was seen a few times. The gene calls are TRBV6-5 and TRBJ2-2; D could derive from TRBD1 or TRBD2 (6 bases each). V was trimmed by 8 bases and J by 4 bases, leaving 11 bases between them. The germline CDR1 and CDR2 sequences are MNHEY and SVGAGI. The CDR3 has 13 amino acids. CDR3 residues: CASRGQGTGELFF. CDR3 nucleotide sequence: TGTGCCAGCCGGGGGCAGGGCACCGGGGAGCTGTTTTTT.

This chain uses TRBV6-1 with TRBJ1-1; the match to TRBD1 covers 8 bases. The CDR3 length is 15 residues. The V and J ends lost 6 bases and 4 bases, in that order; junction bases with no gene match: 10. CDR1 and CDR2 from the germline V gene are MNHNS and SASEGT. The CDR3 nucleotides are TGTGCCAGCAGATTCCTAACAGGGGGTGCCACTGAAGCTTTCTTT. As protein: CASRFLTGGATEAFF.

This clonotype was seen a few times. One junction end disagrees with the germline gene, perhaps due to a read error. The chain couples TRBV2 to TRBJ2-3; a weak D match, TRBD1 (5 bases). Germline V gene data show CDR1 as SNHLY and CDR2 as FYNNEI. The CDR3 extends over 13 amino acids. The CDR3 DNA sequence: TGTGCCAGCAGTGAAGCGGGTCCGGCCACCAGGGATTTT. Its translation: CASSEAGPATRDF.

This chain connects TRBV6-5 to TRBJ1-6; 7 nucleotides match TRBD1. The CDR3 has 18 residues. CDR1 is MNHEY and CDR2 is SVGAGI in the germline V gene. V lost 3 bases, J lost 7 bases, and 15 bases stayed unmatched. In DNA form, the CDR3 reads TGTGCCAGCAGTTATCCTACAGGGGCGAGGATTTTGAATTCACCCCTCCACTTT. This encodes CASSYPTGARILNSPLHF.